The text below deals with one T cell receptor beta chain. Its target is unknown. Germline-derived CDR1 and CDR2 are SGHVS and FNYEAQ. The V and J ends lost 5 bases and 1 base, in that order; junction bases with no gene match: 7. The CDR3 is 15 amino acids. The data originate from a study of cytomegalovirus exposure and HLA in healthy donors. Notes on the study in general: HLA alleles were associated with some 16,000 TCR beta sequences in a later analysis at 0.05 false discovery rate. Among TCR beta chains, those listed as cytomegalovirus-associated numbered more than 150.

The PCR employed 60 Vbeta primers together with 13 Jbeta primers. Generated by immunoSEQ multiplex PCR, the TCRdb table keeps only in-frame clones and is missing some. This sample carries about 94,000 clones, about 80% of them seen once, and the ten largest clones take 10%. The source material was PBMCs. The rearrangement links TRBV7-6 to TRBJ1-1; 7 bases are shared with TRBD1. The sequence derives from a human donor in good health. The CDR3 DNA sequence: TGTGCCAGCAGCCGGAGGACAGGAGGGAACACTGAAGCTTTCTTT. As protein: CASSRRTGGNTEAFF.